The 28 T cell receptor beta chains listed next were all sequenced from one sample in a study of blood T cell repertoires in COVID-19. Generated by immunoSEQ multiplex PCR, the TCRdb table keeps only in-frame clones and is missing some. The sample yields 100,000 to 150,000 clones, roughly 86% seen once. Sample: peripheral blood. The source of these receptors is an older woman with acute or convalescent COVID-19.

The chain couples TRBV6-5 to TRBJ2-1; 7 bases are a match to TRBD1. Germline V lookup: CDR1 MNHEY, CDR2 SVGAGI. Unmatched junction bases numbered 4, after V lost 1 base and J lost 4 bases. CDR3 length: 15 residues. CDR3: CASSYLTGPYNEQFF. Written as DNA, the CDR3 is TGTGCCAGCAGTTACTTGACAGGGCCATACAATGAGCAGTTCTTC.

The chain combines TRBV20-1 with TRBJ1-1; possibly TRBD1 for D (6 bases). This CDR3 is built from 14 residues. CDR1 DFQATT and CDR2 SNEGSKA come from the germline V gene (reference sequence). V lost 3 bases to trimming and J lost 4 bases, with 15 bases between them. This CDR3 is CSASIGGDLTEAFF. The CDR3, as DNA: TGCAGTGCTAGTATTGGGGGCGATCTCACTGAAGCTTTCTTT.

This clone has more than one count but fewer than ten. V usage is TRBV6-1 and J usage is TRBJ2-2; D is unresolved. Germline loops: CDR1 MNHNS, CDR2 SASEGT. The CDR3 has 16 amino acids. Between the trimmed V and J ends, which lost 0 bases and 3 bases, there was a span of 11 bases. The CDR3 sequence is CASSEAMAPHTGELFF. In nucleotides, the CDR3 is TGTGCCAGCAGTGAAGCCATGGCCCCGCACACCGGGGAGCTGTTTTTT.

The CDR3 sequence: CASSLGVAGELYEQFF. CDR3 sequence (DNA): TGTGCCAGCAGCTTGGGGGTAGCGGGAGAACTTTATGAGCAGTTCTTC. The chain is built from TRBV5-4 and TRBJ2-1; the match to TRBD2 covers 9 bases. The trim removed 0 bases at V and 8 bases at J, leaving 9 bases unmatched. The length of the CDR3 is 16 residues. CDR1 SGHNT and CDR2 YYREEE come from the germline V gene (reference sequence).

The V and J genes are TRBV6-5 and TRBJ2-1, with 7 bases that match TRBD2. Germline assignment: CDR1 MNHEY and CDR2 SVGAGI. Unmatched junction bases numbered 9, after V lost 8 bases and J lost 2 bases. The CDR3 is made up of 15 amino acids. The CDR3 bases are TGTGCCAGCGTTCGAACGGGAGGAACCTACAATGAGCAGTTCTTC. Translation gives CASVRTGGTYNEQFF.

This clone has only one observation. This chain links TRBV3-1 (or the pseudogene TRBV3-2) with TRBJ2-1, with D tentatively TRBD2 (6 bases). This CDR3 is built from 15 residues. V dropped 4 bases and J dropped 7 bases, with 17 bases sitting between them. CDR1 and CDR2 from the germline V gene are LGHDT and YNNKEL (reference sequence). CDR3 region: CASSRNGGSGNEQFF. For the CDR3, the DNA is TGTGCCAGCAGCCGTAATGGGGGTAGCGGTAATGAGCAGTTCTTC.

The chain is built from TRBV6-5 and TRBJ1-4, with unresolved D. The germline CDR1 and CDR2 sequences are MNHEY and SVGAGI. The V end was cut by 6 bases, the J end by 8 bases, with 13 bases between. The length of the CDR3 is 13 residues. CDR3 nucleotide sequence: TGTGCCAGCAGGGCGGAGGTGGGAGAAAAACTGTTTTTT. Protein product: CASRAEVGEKLFF.

The chain recombines TRBV19 with TRBJ1-5; the match to TRBD1 covers 9 bases. The length of the CDR3 is 15 residues. Looked up from germline, CDR1 is LNHDA and CDR2 is SQIVND (reference sequence). Trimming cost V 3 bases and J 10 bases; bases outside gene matches: 10. The CDR3 DNA reads as TGTGCCAGTAGTATCAGGCCGGACAGGGGCGAACCCCAGCATTTT. This translates into CASSIRPDRGEPQHF.

V and J are TRBV19 and TRBJ2-7, with 10 bases that match TRBD2. Germline trimming cut 6 bases from V and 3 bases from J; bases unmatched to any gene: 2. The CDR3 runs 13 residues. Germline CDR1 and CDR2: LNHDA and SQIVND (reference sequence). The CDR3 DNA is TGTGCCAGTAGCCGACTAGCGGGCTACGAGCAGTACTTC. Translating gives CASSRLAGYEQYF.

The chain is built from TRBV28 and TRBJ1-5, with D unresolved. The CDR3 contains 12 residues. Trimming removed 3 bases from V and 6 bases from J, with 6 bases in between. CDR1 MDHEN and CDR2 SYDVKM come from the germline V gene. The CDR3 spells CASSFPFQPQHF. Written as DNA, the CDR3 is TGTGCCAGCAGTTTTCCCTTTCAGCCCCAGCATTTT.

This clone was counted many times. This rearrangement joins TRBV28 to TRBJ1-5; a weak D match, TRBD1 (5 bases). From germline, CDR1 is MDHEN and CDR2 SYDVKM. CDR3 length: 16 amino acids. The germline V and J ends were trimmed by 5 bases and 3 bases, with 17 bases remaining between them. The CDR3 here is CASSGLGGLFNQPQHF. DNA of the CDR3: TGTGCCAGCAGTGGGCTTGGGGGACTATTCAATCAGCCCCAGCATTTT. The full variable domain, its missing parts supplied by reference TRBV28 and TRBJ1-5, is DVKVTQSSRYLVKRTGEKVFLECVQDMDHENMFWYRQDPGLGLRLIYFSYDVKMKEKGDIPEGYSVSREKKERFSLILESASTNQTSMYLCASSGLGGLFNQPQHFGDGTRLSIL.

The chain carries TRBV19 and TRBJ1-2; 8 positions agree with TRBD1. After removal of 7 bases from V and 6 bases from J, the junction contained 4 bases not matched to a gene. There are 12 residues in the CDR3. Germline CDR1 reads LNHDA; CDR2 reads SQIVND (reference sequence). DNA for the CDR3: TGTGCCAGTACAGGGGGCGCCCATGGCTACACCTTC. It specifies CASTGGAHGYTF.

The chain joins TRBV5-1 to TRBJ2-1; no clear D gene. V was shortened by 2 bases and J by 5 bases, with 8 bases between the two germline ends. The CDR3 extends over 13 amino acids. Per germline, CDR1 SGHRS and CDR2 YFSETQ. CDR3 nucleotides: TGCGCCAGCAGCTTCTCGCAGAACAATGAGCAGTTCTTC. Amino acids: CASSFSQNNEQFF.

On this clone: A read error may account for a junction end that differs from germline. J is TRBJ2-4 and V is TRBV24-1; TRBD1 matches 7 bases. The CDR3 totals 14 residues. Germline V gives CDR1 KGHDR, CDR2 SFDVKD. The CDR3 DNA sequence: TGTACCACCAGTGATCCGGGACAGTCAAACATTCAGTACTTC. This encodes CTTSDPGQSNIQYF.

The chain couples TRBV7-3 to TRBJ2-3; no clear D gene. The CDR3 runs to 15 residues. CDR1 SGHTA and CDR2 FQGTGA come from the germline V gene. With 3 bases removed from V and 7 bases from J, the gap between germline ends came to 17 bases. CDR3 amino acids: CASSFGPVPGNTQYF. The CDR3 coding sequence is TGTGCCAGCAGCTTTGGTCCGGTCCCAGGAAATACGCAGTATTTT.

This CDR3 is CASSLIGRGYTGELFF. CDR3 coding DNA: TGTGCCAGCAGTTTAATCGGCAGGGGGTACACCGGGGAGCTGTTTTTT. The chain combines TRBV28 with TRBJ2-2; the match to TRBD1 covers 7 bases. The V gene end was trimmed by 2 bases and the J gene end by 3 bases; junction bases not matched to a gene: 6. Looked up from germline, CDR1 is MDHEN and CDR2 is SYDVKM. This CDR3 region has 16 residues.

V gene TRBV3-1 (or the pseudogene TRBV3-2) combines with J gene TRBJ1-2, with 7 positions matching TRBD1. There are 14 residues in the CDR3. CDR1 and CDR2 (germline): LGHDT, YNNKEL (reference sequence). V lost 4 bases, J lost 2 bases, and 4 bases stayed unmatched. The chain's CDR3 is CASSLRGSNYGYTF. The CDR3 DNA reads TGTGCCAGCAGCCTCAGGGGGTCCAACTATGGCTACACCTTC.

V and J are TRBV19 and TRBJ2-2; D not certain. This CDR3 contains 16 residues. V lost 5 bases and J 2 bases, leaving 15 bases between the germline ends. CDR1 and CDR2 from the germline V gene are LNHDA and SQIVND (reference sequence). CDR3 nucleotide sequence: TGTGCCAGTAGTCTCCCCCTCGGTGGTAACACCGGGGAGCTGTTTTTT. It yields the protein CASSLPLGGNTGELFF.

The chain employs TRBV7-8 and TRBJ2-7; unclear D gene. Germline loops: CDR1 SGHVS, CDR2 FQNEAQ. V was shortened by 6 bases and J by 1 base, with 10 bases between the two germline ends. The CDR3 runs to 13 residues. CDR3 in DNA: TGTGCCAGCAGTCCCCTGGCTTCCTACGAGCAGTACTTC. Its protein product is CASSPLASYEQYF.

The chain is built from TRBV20-1 and TRBJ1-4; D unclear. Trimming left V 3 bases short and J 7 bases short, with 6 bases between. This CDR3 has 11 residues. Germline assignment: CDR1 DFQATT and CDR2 SNEGSKA (reference sequence). Here the CDR3 DNA reads TGCAGTGCTAGTAACGGTGAAAAACTGTTTTTT. This gives the protein CSASNGEKLFF.

The chain links TRBV19 to TRBJ2-1; TRBD2 agrees at 7 bases. The V segment lost 3 bases and the J segment 4 bases; nucleotides outside the gene matches: 6. Germline CDR1 and CDR2: LNHDA and SQIVND (reference sequence). The CDR3 is 15 residues long. Here the CDR3 reads CASSILRESYNEQFF. In DNA form, the CDR3 reads TGTGCCAGTAGTATTTTGCGGGAGAGTTACAATGAGCAGTTCTTC.

The chain joins TRBV19 to TRBJ2-1; tentative D call: TRBD1 (5 bases). Germline values: CDR1 LNHDA, CDR2 SQIVND (reference sequence). V was pared by 1 base and J by 8 bases, with 9 bases between. The CDR3 contains 13 residues. CDR3 protein: CASSIGQRDEQFF. The CDR3, as DNA: TGTGCCAGTAGTATAGGACAGCGCGATGAGCAGTTCTTC.

This clone was counted only a few times. The chain links TRBV15 to TRBJ2-7; no reliable D call. This CDR3 is 14 amino acids long. Trimming took off 0 bases at V and 2 bases at J, with 8 bases between the two ends. CDR1 and CDR2 from the germline V gene are LNHNV and YYDKDF (reference sequence). The CDR3 spells CATSRDIVPYEQYF. In DNA, the CDR3 is TGTGCCACCAGCAGAGATATCGTCCCCTACGAGCAGTACTTC.

V gene TRBV12-3 or TRBV12-4 combines with J gene TRBJ1-2; D gene uncertain. The CDR3 is 12 amino acids. Trimming left V 5 bases short and J 1 base short, with 5 bases between. The CDR3 region has the DNA TGTGCCAGCAGTCTCGTTAACTATGGCTACACCTTC. It yields the protein CASSLVNYGYTF.

With regard to this clone: Other DNA sequences in the same sample also yield this CDR3. J is TRBJ1-1 and V is TRBV25-1, with unresolved D. CDR1 MGHDK and CDR2 SYGVNS come from the germline V gene. V shed 7 bases and J shed 2 bases, with 5 bases lying between them. CDR3 length: 11 amino acids. The CDR3 loop reads CASNSNTEAFF. The CDR3 DNA reads TGTGCCAGCAATTCTAACACTGAAGCTTTCTTT.

The chain uses TRBV7-9 and TRBJ2-1; 11 bases line up with TRBD2. The CDR3 loop spans 18 amino acids. The J segment lost 7 bases and the V segment lost 4 bases, leaving 15 bases of the junction unmatched. Germline CDR1 is SEHNR and CDR2 is FQNEAQ (reference sequence). CDR3 DNA sequence: TGTGCCAGCAGCTCCCAGGGGCGAGTACTAGCGGGAGCGAATGAGCAGTTCTTC. This sequence encodes CASSSQGRVLAGANEQFF.

V is TRBV2 and J is TRBJ2-5; D may be TRBD1 (6 bases). This CDR3 has 13 residues. V lost 6 bases and J lost 3, with 11 bases in between. From germline, CDR1 is SNHLY and CDR2 FYNNEI. The CDR3 here is CASRLGQKETQYF. The DNA for the CDR3 is TGTGCCAGCAGACTAGGACAGAAAGAGACCCAGTACTTC. Drawing the rest from reference TRBV2 and TRBJ2-5, the complete variable domain is EPEVTQTPSHQVTQMGQEVILRCVPISNHLYFYWYRQILGQKVEFLVSFYNNEISEKSEIFDDQFSVERPDGSNFTLKIRSTKLEDSAMYFCASRLGQKETQYFGPGTRLLVL.

Of note for this clone: Within the sample, other DNA sequences also encode this same CDR3. The chain employs TRBV12-3 or TRBV12-4 and TRBJ1-2; D not resolved. The CDR3 spans 12 residues. Trimming took 5 bases from V and 4 from J, leaving 8 bases between them. The CDR3 region has the DNA TGTGCCAGCAGTGACCGGGTCTATGGCTACACCTTC. Translated, it gives CASSDRVYGYTF.